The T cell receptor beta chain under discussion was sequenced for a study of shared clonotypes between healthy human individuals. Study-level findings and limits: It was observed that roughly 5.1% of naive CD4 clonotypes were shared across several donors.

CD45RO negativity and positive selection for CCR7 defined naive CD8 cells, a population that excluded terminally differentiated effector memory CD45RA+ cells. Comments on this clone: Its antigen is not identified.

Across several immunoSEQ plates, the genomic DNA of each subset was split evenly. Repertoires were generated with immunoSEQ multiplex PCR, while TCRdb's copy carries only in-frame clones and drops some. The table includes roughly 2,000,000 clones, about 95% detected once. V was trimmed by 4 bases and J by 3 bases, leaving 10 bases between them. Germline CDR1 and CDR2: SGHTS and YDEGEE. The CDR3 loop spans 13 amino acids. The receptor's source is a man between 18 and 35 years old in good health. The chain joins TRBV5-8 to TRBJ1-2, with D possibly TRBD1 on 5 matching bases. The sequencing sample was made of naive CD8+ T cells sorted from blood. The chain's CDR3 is CASSRTRDYGYTF. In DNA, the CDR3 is TGTGCCAGCAGCCGGACCAGGGACTATGGCTACACCTTC.